This T cell receptor (beta chain) was recorded in a study of control samples from healthy donors and cancer patients. Repertoires were generated with immunoSEQ multiplex PCR, while TCRdb's copy carries only in-frame clones and drops some. Among roughly 190,000 clones listed, roughly nine tenths were seen once. Per the germline V gene, CDR1 is MNHNY and CDR2 is SVGAGI (reference sequence). The CDR3 totals 13 residues. V was shortened by 0 bases and J by 4 bases, with 5 bases between the two germline ends. The chain joins TRBV6-6 to TRBJ2-3; D not resolved. The clonotype was recovered from a young man in good health. Source material: blood. The CDR3 DNA sequence: TGTGCCAGCAGTTACTCCACAGCAGATACGCAGTATTTT. Amino acid sequence: CASSYSTADTQYF.